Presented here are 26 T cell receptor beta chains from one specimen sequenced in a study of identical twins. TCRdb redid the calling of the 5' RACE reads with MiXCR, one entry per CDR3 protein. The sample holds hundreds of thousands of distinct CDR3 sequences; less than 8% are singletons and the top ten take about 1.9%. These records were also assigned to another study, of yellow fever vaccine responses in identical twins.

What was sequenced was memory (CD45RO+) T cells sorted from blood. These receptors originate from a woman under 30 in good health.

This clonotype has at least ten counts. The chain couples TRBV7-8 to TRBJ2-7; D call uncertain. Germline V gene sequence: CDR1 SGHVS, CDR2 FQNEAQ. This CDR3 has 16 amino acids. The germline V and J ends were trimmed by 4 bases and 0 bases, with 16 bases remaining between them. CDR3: CASSSLMAASSYEQYF. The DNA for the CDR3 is TGTGCCAGCAGCTCGCTTATGGCGGCGAGCTCCTACGAGCAGTACTTC. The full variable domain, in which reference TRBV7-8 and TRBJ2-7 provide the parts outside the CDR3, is GAGVSQSPRYKVAKRGQDVALRCDPISGHVSLFWYQQALGQGPEFLTYFQNEAQLDKSGLPSDRFFAERPEGSVSTLKIQRTQQEDSAVYLCASSSLMAASSYEQYFGPGTRLTVT.

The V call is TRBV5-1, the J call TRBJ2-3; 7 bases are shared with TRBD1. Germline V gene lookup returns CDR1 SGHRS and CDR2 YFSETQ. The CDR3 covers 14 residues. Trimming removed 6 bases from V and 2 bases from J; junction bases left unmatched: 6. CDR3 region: CASTLGQATDTQYF. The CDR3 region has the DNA TGCGCCAGCACCCTAGGACAGGCCACAGATACGCAGTATTTT.

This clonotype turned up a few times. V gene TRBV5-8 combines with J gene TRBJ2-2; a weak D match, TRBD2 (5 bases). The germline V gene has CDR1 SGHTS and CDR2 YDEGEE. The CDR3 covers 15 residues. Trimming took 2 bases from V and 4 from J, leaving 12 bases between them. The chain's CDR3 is CASSLEGAATGELFF. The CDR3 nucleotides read TGTGCCAGCAGCTTAGAGGGAGCTGCCACCGGGGAGCTGTTTTTT.

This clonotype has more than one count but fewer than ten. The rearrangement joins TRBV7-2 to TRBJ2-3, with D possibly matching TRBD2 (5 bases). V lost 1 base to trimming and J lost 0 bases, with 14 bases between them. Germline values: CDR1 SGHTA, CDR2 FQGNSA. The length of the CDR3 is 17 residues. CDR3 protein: CASSLVGLRASTDTQYF. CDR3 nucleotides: TGTGCCAGCAGCTTAGTTGGTCTGCGGGCTAGCACAGATACGCAGTATTTT.

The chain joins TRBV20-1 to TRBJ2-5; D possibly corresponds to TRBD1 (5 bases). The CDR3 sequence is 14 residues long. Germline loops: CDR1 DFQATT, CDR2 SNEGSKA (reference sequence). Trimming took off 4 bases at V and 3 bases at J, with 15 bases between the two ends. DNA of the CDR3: TGCAGTGCTATTCGCAGGGTAGGGGAAGAGACCCAGTACTTC. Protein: CSAIRRVGEETQYF.

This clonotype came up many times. In DNA form, the CDR3 reads TGTGCCAGCAGCCGGAGCGGCACAGATACGCAGTATTTT. This translates into CASSRSGTDTQYF. The chain employs TRBV7-9 and TRBJ2-3; D remains ambiguous. V was pared by 5 bases and J by 1 base, with 7 bases between. The length of the CDR3 is 13 residues. CDR1 and CDR2 from the germline V gene are SEHNR and FQNEAQ (reference sequence).

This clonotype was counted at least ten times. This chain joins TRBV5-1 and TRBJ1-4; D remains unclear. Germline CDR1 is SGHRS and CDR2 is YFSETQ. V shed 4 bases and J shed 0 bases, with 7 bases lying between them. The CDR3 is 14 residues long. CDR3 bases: TGCGCCAGCAGCGTCCAATCAACTAATGAAAAACTGTTTTTT. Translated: CASSVQSTNEKLFF.

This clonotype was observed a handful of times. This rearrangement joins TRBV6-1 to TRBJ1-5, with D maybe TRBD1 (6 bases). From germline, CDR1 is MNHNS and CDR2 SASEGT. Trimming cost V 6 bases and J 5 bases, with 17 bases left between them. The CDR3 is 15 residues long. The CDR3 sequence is CASRSSQGNYQPQHF. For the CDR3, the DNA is TGTGCCAGCAGGAGTTCCCAGGGGAACTATCAGCCCCAGCATTTT.

The CDR3 coding sequence is TGTGCCAGCAGTGGGGGACAGTTCCAAGAGACCCAGTACTTC. Its translation is CASSGGQFQETQYF. The chain employs TRBV2 and TRBJ2-5; TRBD1 agrees at 7 bases. V trimming: 4 bases; J trimming: 1 base; junction bases outside the gene matches: 3. This CDR3 region has 14 residues. CDR1 is SNHLY and CDR2 is FYNNEI in the germline V gene.

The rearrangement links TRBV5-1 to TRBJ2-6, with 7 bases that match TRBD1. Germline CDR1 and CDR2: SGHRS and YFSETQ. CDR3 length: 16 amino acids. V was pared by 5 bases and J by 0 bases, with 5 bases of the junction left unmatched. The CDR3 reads CASRGQDHSGANVLTF. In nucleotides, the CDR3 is TGCGCCAGCAGAGGACAGGATCACTCTGGGGCCAACGTCCTGACTTTC.

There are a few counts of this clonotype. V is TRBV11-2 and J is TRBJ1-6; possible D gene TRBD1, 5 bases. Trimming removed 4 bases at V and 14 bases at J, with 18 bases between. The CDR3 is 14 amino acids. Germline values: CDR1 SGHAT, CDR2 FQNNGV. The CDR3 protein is CASSSGPSSRTLHF. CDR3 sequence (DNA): TGTGCCAGCAGCTCGGGACCGTCCTCGCGAACCCTCCACTTT.

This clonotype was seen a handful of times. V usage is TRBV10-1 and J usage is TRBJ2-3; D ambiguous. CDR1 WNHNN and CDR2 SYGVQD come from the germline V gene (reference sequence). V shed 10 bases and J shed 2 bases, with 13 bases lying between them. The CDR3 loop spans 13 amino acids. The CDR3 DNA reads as TGCGCCACCCTTGGACCGGCCACAGATACGCAGTATTTT. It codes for CATLGPATDTQYF.

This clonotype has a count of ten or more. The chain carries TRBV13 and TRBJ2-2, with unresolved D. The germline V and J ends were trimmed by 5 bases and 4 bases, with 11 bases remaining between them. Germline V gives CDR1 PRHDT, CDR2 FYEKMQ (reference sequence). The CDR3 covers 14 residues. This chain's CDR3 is CASSPWGSTGELFF. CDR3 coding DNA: TGTGCCAGCAGCCCTTGGGGTAGCACCGGGGAGCTGTTTTTT.

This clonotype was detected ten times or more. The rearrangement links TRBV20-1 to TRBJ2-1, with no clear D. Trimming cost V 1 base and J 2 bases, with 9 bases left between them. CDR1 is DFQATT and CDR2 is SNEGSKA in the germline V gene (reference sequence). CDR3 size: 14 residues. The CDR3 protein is CSARVAIAYNEQFF. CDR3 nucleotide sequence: TGCAGTGCTAGAGTAGCAATAGCCTACAATGAGCAGTTCTTC.

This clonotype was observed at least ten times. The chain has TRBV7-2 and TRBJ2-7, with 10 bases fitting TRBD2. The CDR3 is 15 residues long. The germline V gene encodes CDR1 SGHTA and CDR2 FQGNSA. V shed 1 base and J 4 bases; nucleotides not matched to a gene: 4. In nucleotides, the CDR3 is TGTGCCAGCAGCTTAGGGGCTAGCGGGAGTTACGAGCAGTACTTC. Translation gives CASSLGASGSYEQYF.

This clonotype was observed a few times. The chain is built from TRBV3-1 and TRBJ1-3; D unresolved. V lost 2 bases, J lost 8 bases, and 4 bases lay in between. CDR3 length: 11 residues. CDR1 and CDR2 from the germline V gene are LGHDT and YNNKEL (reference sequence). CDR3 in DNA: TGTGCCAGCAGCCAATCAGACACCATATATTTT. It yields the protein CASSQSDTIYF. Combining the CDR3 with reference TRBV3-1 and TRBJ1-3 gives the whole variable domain DTAVSQTPKYLVTQMGNDKSIKCEQNLGHDTMYWYKQDSKKFLKIMFSYNNKELIINETVPNRFSPKSPDKAHLNLHINSLELGDSAVYFCASSQSDTIYFGEGSWLTVV.

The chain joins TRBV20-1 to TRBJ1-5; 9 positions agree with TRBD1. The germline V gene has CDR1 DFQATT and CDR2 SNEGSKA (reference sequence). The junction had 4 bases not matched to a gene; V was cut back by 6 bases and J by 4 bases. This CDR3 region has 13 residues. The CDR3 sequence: CSATGGGNQPQHF. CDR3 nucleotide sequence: TGCAGTGCCACAGGGGGCGGAAATCAGCCCCAGCATTTT.

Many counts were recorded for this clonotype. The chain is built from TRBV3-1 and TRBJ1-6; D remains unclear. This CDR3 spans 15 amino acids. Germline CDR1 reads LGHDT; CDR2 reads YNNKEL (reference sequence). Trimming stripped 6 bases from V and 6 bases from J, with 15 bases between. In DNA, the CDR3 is TGTGCCAGCAGGCCAGAGCGGACCATTAATTCACCCCTCCACTTT. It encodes CASRPERTINSPLHF. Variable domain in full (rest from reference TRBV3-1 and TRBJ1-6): DTAVSQTPKYLVTQMGNDKSIKCEQNLGHDTMYWYKQDSKKFLKIMFSYNNKELIINETVPNRFSPKSPDKAHLNLHINSLELGDSAVYFCASRPERTINSPLHFGNGTRLTVT.

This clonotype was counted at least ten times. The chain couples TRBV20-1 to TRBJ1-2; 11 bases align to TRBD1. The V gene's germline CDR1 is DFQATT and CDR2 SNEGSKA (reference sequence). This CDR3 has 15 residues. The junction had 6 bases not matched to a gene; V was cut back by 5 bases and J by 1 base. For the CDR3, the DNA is TGCAGTGCTCAGGGACAGGGGGTAGTTAACTATGGCTACACCTTC. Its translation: CSAQGQGVVNYGYTF.

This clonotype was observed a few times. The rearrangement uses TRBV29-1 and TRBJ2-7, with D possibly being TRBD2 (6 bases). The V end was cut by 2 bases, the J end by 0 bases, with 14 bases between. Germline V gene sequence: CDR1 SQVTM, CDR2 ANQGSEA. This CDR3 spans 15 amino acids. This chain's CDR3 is CSVELLSGSSYEQYF. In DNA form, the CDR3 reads TGCAGCGTTGAACTCCTCTCCGGGAGCTCCTACGAGCAGTACTTC.

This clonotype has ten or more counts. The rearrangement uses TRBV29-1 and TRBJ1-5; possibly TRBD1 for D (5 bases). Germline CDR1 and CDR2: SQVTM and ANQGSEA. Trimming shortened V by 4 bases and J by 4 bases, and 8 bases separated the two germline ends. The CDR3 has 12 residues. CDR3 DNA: TGCAGCGTTGCAGGGCTAAATCAGCCCCAGCATTTT. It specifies CSVAGLNQPQHF.

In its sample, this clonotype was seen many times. The CDR3 reads CASRRGRGKVVADTQYF. In nucleotides, the CDR3 is TGTGCCAGCAGGCGCGGTAGGGGGAAGGTAGTCGCAGATACGCAGTATTTT. The rearrangement links TRBV6-1 to TRBJ2-3; a weak D match, TRBD1 (6 bases). Per the germline V gene, CDR1 is MNHNS and CDR2 is SASEGT. This CDR3 has 17 amino acids. Trimming took off 6 bases at V and 4 bases at J, with 23 bases between the two ends.

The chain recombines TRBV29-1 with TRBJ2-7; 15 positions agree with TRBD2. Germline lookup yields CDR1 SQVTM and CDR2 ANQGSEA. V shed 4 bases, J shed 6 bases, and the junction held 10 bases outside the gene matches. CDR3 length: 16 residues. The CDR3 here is CSVAWTSGGAGGEQYF. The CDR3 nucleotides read TGCAGCGTTGCCTGGACTAGCGGGGGGGCAGGAGGCGAGCAGTACTTC.

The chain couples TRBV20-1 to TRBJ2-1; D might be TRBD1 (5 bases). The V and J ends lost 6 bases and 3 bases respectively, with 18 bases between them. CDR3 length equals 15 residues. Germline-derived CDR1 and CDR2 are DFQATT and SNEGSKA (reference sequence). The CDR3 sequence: CSAKPAGQNYNEQFF. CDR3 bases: TGCAGTGCAAAACCCGCAGGGCAAAACTACAATGAGCAGTTCTTC.

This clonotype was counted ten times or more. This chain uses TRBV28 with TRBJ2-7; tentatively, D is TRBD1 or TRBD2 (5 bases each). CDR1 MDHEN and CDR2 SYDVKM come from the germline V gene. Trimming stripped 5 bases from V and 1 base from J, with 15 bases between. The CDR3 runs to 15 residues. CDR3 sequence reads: CASSGGISPSYEQYF. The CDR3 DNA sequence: TGTGCCAGCAGTGGGGGTATAAGCCCTTCCTACGAGCAGTACTTC.

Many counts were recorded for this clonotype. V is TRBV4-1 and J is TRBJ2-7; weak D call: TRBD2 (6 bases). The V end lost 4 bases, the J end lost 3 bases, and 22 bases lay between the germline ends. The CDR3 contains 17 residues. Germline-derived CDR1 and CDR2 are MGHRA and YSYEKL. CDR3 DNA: TGCGCCAGCAGCCGCGCAGCAACGACCGGGACTCTCTACGAGCAGTACTTC. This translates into CASSRAATTGTLYEQYF.